These 14 T cell receptor beta chains were all obtained from the same sample, sequenced in a study of blood T cell repertoires in COVID-19. Only in-frame clones appear in the TCRdb table, and some are missing; sequencing was by immunoSEQ multiplex PCR. Of about 230,000 clones in the sample, 70% to 85% were seen once. Sequenced input: peripheral blood. These receptors were collected from a man aged 40-55 years who had recovered from COVID-19.

V usage is TRBV27 and J usage is TRBJ1-3, with D unclear. Germline-derived CDR1 and CDR2 are MNHEY and SMNVEV (reference sequence). The CDR3 extends over 14 amino acids. Trimming stripped 4 bases from V and 11 bases from J, with 18 bases between. In DNA form, the CDR3 reads TGTGCCAGCAGTTCGGAATACTATGACCCTGCCATATATTTT. It yields the protein CASSSEYYDPAIYF.

This chain links TRBV9 with TRBJ2-5; TRBD2 matches at 7 bases. Unmatched junction bases numbered 6, after V lost 2 bases and J lost 2 bases. CDR3 size: 15 residues. CDR1 SGDLS and CDR2 YYNGEE come from the germline V gene. CDR3 amino acids: CASSVRPSGQETQYF. CDR3 DNA sequence: TGTGCCAGCAGCGTGCGACCTAGCGGACAAGAGACCCAGTACTTC.

This clone was seen more than once but under ten times. The rearrangement joins TRBV5-1 to TRBJ2-1; 8 bases are a match to TRBD2. V trimming: 0 bases; J trimming: 7 bases; junction bases outside the gene matches: 3. This CDR3 spans 14 amino acids. Germline CDR1 reads SGHRS; CDR2 reads YFSETQ. The CDR3 DNA is TGCGCCAGCAGCTTGGTAGCGGGGTTGAATGAGCAGTTCTTC. Translation: CASSLVAGLNEQFF.

This clone was seen a few times. The chain carries TRBV11-3 and TRBJ2-3, with D perhaps TRBD2 (7 bases). Looked up from germline, CDR1 is SGHNT and CDR2 is YENEEA. V was pared by 3 bases and J by 1 base, with 14 bases between. The CDR3 runs to 16 residues. The DNA of the CDR3 is TGTGCCAGCAGCTTGCGGGGGCCTCAACGCACAGATACGCAGTATTTT. Protein product: CASSLRGPQRTDTQYF.

V is TRBV10-3 and J is TRBJ2-2; no reliable D call. This CDR3 spans 14 amino acids. Trimming took off 0 bases at V and 3 bases at J, with 5 bases between the two ends. From germline, CDR1 is ENHRY and CDR2 SYGVKD. The CDR3 is CAISESRDTGELFF. The CDR3 DNA sequence: TGTGCCATCAGTGAGTCTCGGGACACCGGGGAGCTGTTTTTT.

A remark on this clone: Other DNA sequences in this specimen translate into the identical CDR3. The V gene is TRBV24-1, the J gene TRBJ2-5; possible D gene TRBD1, 7 bases. In germline, CDR1 is KGHDR, CDR2 SFDVKD. With 4 bases removed from V and 5 bases from J, the gap between germline ends came to 16 bases. The CDR3 covers 15 residues. CDR3 sequence (DNA): TGTGCCACCAGTGACTCTCGGACAGGAGGGGAGACCCAGTACTTC. It codes for CATSDSRTGGETQYF.

The chain combines TRBV4-1 with TRBJ2-7; D unresolved. The CDR3 is made up of 15 amino acids. Germline assignment: CDR1 MGHRA and CDR2 YSYEKL. V was pared by 0 bases and J by 2 bases, with 11 bases between. The CDR3 protein is CASSQDHPGPYEQYF. Written as DNA, the CDR3 is TGCGCCAGCAGCCAAGATCACCCGGGTCCCTACGAGCAGTACTTC.

V is TRBV10-3 and J is TRBJ2-3, with TRBD2 as a possible D gene (5 bases). Germline CDR1 and CDR2: ENHRY and SYGVKD. The CDR3 runs to 14 residues. V was cut by 6 bases and J by 2 bases, with 12 bases left in between. The CDR3 here is CAIRDSTATDTQYF. The CDR3 DNA reads TGTGCCATCAGGGACTCTACAGCCACAGATACGCAGTATTTT.

The chain joins TRBV2 to TRBJ2-3; D is possibly TRBD1 (5 bases). Trimming took 5 bases from V and 0 from J, leaving 18 bases between them. Looked up from germline, CDR1 is SNHLY and CDR2 is FYNNEI. This CDR3 comprises 17 residues. The CDR3 nucleotides are TGTGCCAGCAGTCGCCGACAGCAACTTTCTAGCACAGATACGCAGTATTTT. Translation gives CASSRRQQLSSTDTQYF.

The gene calls are TRBV9 and TRBJ2-2, with TRBD1 matching 7 bases. V dropped 0 bases and J dropped 6; count of bases not matched to a gene: 5. This CDR3 contains 15 residues. Germline V CDR1 and CDR2: SGDLS, YYNGEE. This CDR3 is CASSVGAQGSGELFF. The CDR3 DNA reads as TGTGCCAGCAGCGTAGGGGCACAGGGGTCCGGGGAGCTGTTTTTT.

This clone was picked up a small number of times. V is TRBV27 and J is TRBJ1-2, with 8 bases aligning to TRBD1. This CDR3 is built from 15 residues. Trimming at V came to 6 bases and at J to 7 bases, leaving 13 bases not matched to a gene. Germline CDR1 MNHEY, CDR2 SMNVEV (reference sequence). CDR3 bases: TGTGCCAGCAGCCGAACCTCAGGGGGCGCAGGTGGCTACACCTTC. It specifies CASSRTSGGAGGYTF.

The CDR3 nucleotides read TGTGCCAGCAGCCCCTGGGACTCCCAAGAGACCCAGTACTTC. It encodes CASSPWDSQETQYF. The chain uses TRBV11-2 and TRBJ2-5; D is possibly TRBD2 (6 bases). Germline CDR1 reads SGHAT; CDR2 reads FQNNGV. V lost 5 bases and J lost 1, with 11 bases in between. The CDR3 has 14 residues.

The chain is built from TRBV5-4 and TRBJ2-1; 8 nucleotides line up with TRBD2. Germline V lookup: CDR1 SGHNT, CDR2 YYREEE (reference sequence). CDR3 size: 14 residues. V was clipped by 0 bases and J by 9 bases; unmatched bases: 5. The CDR3 is CASSLVPGGGEQFF. CDR3 in DNA: TGTGCCAGCAGCTTGGTCCCGGGAGGGGGTGAGCAGTTCTTC. Variable domain in full (rest from reference TRBV5-4 and TRBJ2-1): ETGVTQSPTHLIKTRGQQVTLRCSSQSGHNTVSWYQQALGQGPQFIFQYYREEENGRGNFPPRFSGLQFPNYSSELNVNALELDDSALYLCASSLVPGGGEQFFGPGTRLTVL.

V gene TRBV11-2 combines with J gene TRBJ2-1; 9 positions agree with TRBD2. Germline V gives CDR1 SGHAT, CDR2 FQNNGV. V shed 5 bases and J 3 bases; nucleotides not matched to a gene: 5. The CDR3 has 15 amino acids. This CDR3 reads CASSRRLADYNEQFF. The CDR3 DNA reads as TGTGCCAGCAGCCGAAGACTAGCGGACTACAATGAGCAGTTCTTC.